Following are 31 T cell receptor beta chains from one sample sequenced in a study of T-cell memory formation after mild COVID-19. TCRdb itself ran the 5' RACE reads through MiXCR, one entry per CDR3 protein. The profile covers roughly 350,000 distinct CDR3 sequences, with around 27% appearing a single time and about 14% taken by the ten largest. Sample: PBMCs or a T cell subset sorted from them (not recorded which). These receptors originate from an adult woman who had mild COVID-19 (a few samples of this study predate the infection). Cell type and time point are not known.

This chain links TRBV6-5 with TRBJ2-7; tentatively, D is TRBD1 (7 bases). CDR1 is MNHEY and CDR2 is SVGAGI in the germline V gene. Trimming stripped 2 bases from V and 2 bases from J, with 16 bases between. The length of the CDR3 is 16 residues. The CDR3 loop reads CASSYTDPGGPYEQYF. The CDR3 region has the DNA TGTGCCAGCAGTTACACGGACCCAGGGGGGCCCTACGAGCAGTACTTC.

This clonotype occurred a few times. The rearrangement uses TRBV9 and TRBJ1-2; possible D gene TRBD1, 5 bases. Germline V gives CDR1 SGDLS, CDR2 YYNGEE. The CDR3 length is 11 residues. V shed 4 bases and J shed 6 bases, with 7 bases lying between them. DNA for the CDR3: TGTGCCAGCAGCTTGGGGGATGGCTACACCTTC. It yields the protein CASSLGDGYTF.

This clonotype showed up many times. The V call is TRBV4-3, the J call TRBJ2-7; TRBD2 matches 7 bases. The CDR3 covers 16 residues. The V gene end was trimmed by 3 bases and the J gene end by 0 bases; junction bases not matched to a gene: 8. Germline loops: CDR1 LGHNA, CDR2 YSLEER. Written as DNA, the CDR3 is TGCGCCAGCAGCCAGGGGATAGCGGGCCTCTCCTACGAGCAGTACTTC. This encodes CASSQGIAGLSYEQYF.

CDR3 bases: TGTGCCAGCAGCCCCCAAGGGACATCACTCGGAAACACCATATATTTT. It encodes CASSPQGTSLGNTIYF. V usage is TRBV7-6 and J usage is TRBJ1-3; D may be TRBD1 (6 bases). With 5 bases removed from V and 4 bases from J, the gap between germline ends came to 18 bases. Germline CDR1 and CDR2: SGHVS and FNYEAQ. The CDR3 length is 16 residues.

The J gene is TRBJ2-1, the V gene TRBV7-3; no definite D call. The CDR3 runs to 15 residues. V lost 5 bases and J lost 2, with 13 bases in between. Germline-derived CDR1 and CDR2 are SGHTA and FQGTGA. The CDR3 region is CASSASRYPYNEQFF. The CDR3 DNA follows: TGTGCCAGCAGCGCGTCCCGGTACCCCTACAATGAGCAGTTCTTC.

CDR3 region: CASSQGRSNTEAFF. The CDR3 DNA reads as TGTGCCAGCAGCCAAGGCAGATCGAACACTGAAGCTTTCTTT. The gene calls are TRBV3-1 and TRBJ1-1; no definite D call. This CDR3 region has 14 residues. Trimming removed 1 base from V and 1 base from J, with 7 bases in between. In germline, CDR1 is LGHDT, CDR2 YNNKEL (reference sequence).

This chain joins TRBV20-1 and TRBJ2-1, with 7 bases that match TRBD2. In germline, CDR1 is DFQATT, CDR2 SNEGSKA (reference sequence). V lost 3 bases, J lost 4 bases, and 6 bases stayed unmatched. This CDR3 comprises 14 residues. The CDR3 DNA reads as TGCAGTGCTAGTTCGGGCGGGGGATACAATGAGCAGTTCTTC. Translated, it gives CSASSGGGYNEQFF.

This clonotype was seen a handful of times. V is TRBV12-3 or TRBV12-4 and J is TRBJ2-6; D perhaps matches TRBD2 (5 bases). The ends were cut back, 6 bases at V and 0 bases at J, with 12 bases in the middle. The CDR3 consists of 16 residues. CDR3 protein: CASRGDHTSGANVLTF. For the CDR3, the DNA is TGTGCCAGCAGGGGAGACCATACCTCTGGGGCCAACGTCCTGACTTTC.

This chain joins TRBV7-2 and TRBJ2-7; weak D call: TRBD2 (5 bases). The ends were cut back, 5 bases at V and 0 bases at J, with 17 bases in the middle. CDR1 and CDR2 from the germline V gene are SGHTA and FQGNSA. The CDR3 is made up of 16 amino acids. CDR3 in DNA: TGTGCCAGCAGCGTCACCCGGACTGGCAACTCCTACGAGCAGTACTTC. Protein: CASSVTRTGNSYEQYF. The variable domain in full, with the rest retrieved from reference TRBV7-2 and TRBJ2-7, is GAGVSQSPSNKVTEKGKDVELRCDPISGHTALYWYRQSLGQGLEFLIYFQGNSAPDKSGLPSDRFSAERTGGSVSTLTIQRTQQEDSAVYLCASSVTRTGNSYEQYFGPGTRLTVT.

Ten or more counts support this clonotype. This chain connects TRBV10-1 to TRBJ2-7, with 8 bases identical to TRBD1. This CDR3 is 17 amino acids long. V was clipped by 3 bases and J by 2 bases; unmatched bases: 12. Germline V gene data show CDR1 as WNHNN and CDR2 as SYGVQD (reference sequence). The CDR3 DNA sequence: TGCGCCAGCAGTGAACCAGGACAGGGCGAGGGGACCTACGAGCAGTACTTC. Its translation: CASSEPGQGEGTYEQYF.

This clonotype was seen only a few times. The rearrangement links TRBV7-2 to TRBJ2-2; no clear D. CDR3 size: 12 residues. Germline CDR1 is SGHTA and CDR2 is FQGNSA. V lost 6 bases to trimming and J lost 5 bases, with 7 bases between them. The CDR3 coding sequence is TGTGCCAGCAGACTCCTAACCGGGGAGCTGTTTTTT. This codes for CASRLLTGELFF.

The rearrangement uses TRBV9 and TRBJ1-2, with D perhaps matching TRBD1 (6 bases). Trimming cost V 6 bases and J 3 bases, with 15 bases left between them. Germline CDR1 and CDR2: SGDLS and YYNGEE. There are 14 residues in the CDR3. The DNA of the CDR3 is TGTGCCAGCAAACGGGACAACGGAGACTATGGCTACACCTTC. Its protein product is CASKRDNGDYGYTF.

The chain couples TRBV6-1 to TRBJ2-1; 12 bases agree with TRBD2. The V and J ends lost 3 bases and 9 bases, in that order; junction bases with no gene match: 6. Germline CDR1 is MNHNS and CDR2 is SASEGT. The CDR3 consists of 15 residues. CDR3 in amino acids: CASSETSGSIGEQFF. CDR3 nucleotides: TGTGCCAGCAGTGAGACTAGCGGGAGTATCGGTGAGCAGTTCTTC.

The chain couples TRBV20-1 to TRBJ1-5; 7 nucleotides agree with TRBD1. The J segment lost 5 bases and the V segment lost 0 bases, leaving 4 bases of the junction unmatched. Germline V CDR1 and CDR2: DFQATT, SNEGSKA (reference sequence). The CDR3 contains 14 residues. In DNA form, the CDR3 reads TGCAGTGCTAGAGAAAACAGGGGTCATCAGCCCCAGCATTTT. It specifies CSARENRGHQPQHF.

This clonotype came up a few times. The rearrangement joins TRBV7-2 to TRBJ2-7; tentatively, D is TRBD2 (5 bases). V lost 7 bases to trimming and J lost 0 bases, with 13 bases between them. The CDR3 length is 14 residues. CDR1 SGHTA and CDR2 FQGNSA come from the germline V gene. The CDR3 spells CASMVALSSYEQYF. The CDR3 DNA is TGTGCCAGCATGGTAGCGCTTAGCTCCTACGAGCAGTACTTC. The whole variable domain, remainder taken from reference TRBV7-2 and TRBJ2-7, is GAGVSQSPSNKVTEKGKDVELRCDPISGHTALYWYRQSLGQGLEFLIYFQGNSAPDKSGLPSDRFSAERTGGSVSTLTIQRTQQEDSAVYLCASMVALSSYEQYFGPGTRLTVT.

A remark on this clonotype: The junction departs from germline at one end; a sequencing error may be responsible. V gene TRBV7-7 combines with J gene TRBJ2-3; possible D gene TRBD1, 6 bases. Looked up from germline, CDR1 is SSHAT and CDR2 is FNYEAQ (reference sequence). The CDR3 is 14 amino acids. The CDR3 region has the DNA TGTGCTAGCAGCCCAGGGGTGCTCACAGATACGCAGTATTTT. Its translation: CASSPGVLTDTQYF.

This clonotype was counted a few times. The DNA for the CDR3 is TGTGCCAGCAAGGTCCAAGAGACCCAGTACTTC. Residues: CASKVQETQYF. The chain links TRBV2 to TRBJ2-5; no clear D. CDR3 size: 11 residues. Trimming took 7 bases from V and 1 from J, leaving 4 bases between them. Per germline, CDR1 SNHLY and CDR2 FYNNEI.

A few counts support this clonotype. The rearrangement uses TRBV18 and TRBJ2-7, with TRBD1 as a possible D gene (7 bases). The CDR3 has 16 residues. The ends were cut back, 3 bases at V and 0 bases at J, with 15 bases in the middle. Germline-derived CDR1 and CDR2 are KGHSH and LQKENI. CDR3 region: CASSPRGRGDSYEQYF. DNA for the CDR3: TGTGCCAGCTCACCGCGTGGCAGGGGGGACTCCTACGAGCAGTACTTC. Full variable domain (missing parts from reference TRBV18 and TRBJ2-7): NAGVMQNPRHLVRRRGQEARLRCSPMKGHSHVYWYRQLPEEGLKFMVYLQKENIIDESGMPKERFSAEFPKEGPSILRIQQVVRGDSAAYFCASSPRGRGDSYEQYFGPGTRLTVT.

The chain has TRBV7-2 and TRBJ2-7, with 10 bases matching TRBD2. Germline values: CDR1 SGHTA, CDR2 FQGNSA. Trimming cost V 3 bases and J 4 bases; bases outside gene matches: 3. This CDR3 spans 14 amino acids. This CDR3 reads CASSFWTSGYEQYF. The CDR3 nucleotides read TGTGCCAGCAGCTTCTGGACTAGCGGATACGAGCAGTACTTC.

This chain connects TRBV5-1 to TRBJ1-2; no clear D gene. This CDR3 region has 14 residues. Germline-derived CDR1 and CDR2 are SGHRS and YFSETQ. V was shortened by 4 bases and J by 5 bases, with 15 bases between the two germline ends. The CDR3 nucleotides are TGCGCCAGCAGCCTGGGTAATCCTCGGTATGGCTACACCTTC. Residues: CASSLGNPRYGYTF.

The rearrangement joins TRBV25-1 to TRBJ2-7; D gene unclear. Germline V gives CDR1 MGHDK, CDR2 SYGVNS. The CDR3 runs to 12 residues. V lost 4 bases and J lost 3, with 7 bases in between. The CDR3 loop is CASSAASYEQYF. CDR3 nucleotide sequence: TGTGCCAGCAGTGCCGCTAGCTACGAGCAGTACTTC.

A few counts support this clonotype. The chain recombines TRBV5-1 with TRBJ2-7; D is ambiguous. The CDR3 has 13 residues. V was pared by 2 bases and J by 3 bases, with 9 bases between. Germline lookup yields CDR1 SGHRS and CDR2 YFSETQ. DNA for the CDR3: TGCGCCAGCAGCTTCAACGATGACTACGAGCAGTACTTC. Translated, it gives CASSFNDDYEQYF. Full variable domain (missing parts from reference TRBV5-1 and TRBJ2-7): KAGVTQTPRYLIKTRGQQVTLSCSPISGHRSVSWYQQTPGQGLQFLFEYFSETQRNKGNFPGRFSGRQFSNSRSEMNVSTLELGDSALYLCASSFNDDYEQYFGPGTRLTVT.

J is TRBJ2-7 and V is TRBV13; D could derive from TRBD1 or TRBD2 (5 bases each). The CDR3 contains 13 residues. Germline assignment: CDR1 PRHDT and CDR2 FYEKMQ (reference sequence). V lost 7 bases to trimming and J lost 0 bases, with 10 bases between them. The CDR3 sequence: CASKEGFSYEQYF. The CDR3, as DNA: TGTGCCAGCAAAGAGGGGTTCTCCTACGAGCAGTACTTC.

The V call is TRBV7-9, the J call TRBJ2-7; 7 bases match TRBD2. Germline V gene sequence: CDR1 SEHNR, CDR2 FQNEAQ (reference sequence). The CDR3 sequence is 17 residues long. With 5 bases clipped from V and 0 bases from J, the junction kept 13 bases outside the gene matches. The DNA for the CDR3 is TGTGCCAGCAGCGCACAACTCGGACTAGATACCTCCTACGAGCAGTACTTC. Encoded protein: CASSAQLGLDTSYEQYF.

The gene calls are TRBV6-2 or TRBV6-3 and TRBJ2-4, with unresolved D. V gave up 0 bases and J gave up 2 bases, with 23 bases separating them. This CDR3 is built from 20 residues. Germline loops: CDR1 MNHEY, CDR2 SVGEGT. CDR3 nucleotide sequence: TGTGCCAGCAGTTACTCGAAACGGACCGGTCTCACCCAGCCCAAAAACATTCAGTACTTC. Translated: CASSYSKRTGLTQPKNIQYF.

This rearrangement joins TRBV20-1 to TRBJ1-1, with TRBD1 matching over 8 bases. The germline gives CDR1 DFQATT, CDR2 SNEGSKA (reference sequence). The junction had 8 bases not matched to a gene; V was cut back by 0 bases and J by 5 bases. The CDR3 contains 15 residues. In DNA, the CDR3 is TGCAGTGCTAGAGATCCCCCAGGGGGCAAAACTGAAGCTTTCTTT. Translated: CSARDPPGGKTEAFF.

The CDR3 is CASSAEEGLGYGYTF. The CDR3 DNA is TGTGCCAGCAGCGCCGAAGAAGGTCTGGGCTATGGCTACACCTTC. The V gene is TRBV9, the J gene TRBJ1-2; D uncertain. The V and J ends lost 3 bases and 4 bases respectively, with 16 bases between them. This CDR3 region has 15 residues. Germline loops: CDR1 SGDLS, CDR2 YYNGEE.

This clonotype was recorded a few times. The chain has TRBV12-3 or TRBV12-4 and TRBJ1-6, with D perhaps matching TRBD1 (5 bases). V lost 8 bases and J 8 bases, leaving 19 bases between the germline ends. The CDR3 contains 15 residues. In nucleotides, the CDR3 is TGTGCCAGCCGCTTTCGGGGAGGAGGGGATTCACCCCTCCACTTT. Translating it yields CASRFRGGGDSPLHF.

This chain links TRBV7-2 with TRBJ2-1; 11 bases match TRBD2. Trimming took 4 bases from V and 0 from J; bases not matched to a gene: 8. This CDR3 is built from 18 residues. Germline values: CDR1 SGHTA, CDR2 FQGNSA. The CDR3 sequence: CASSYGRLAGPSYNEQFF. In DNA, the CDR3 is TGTGCCAGCAGCTACGGCCGACTAGCGGGACCCTCCTACAATGAGCAGTTCTTC.

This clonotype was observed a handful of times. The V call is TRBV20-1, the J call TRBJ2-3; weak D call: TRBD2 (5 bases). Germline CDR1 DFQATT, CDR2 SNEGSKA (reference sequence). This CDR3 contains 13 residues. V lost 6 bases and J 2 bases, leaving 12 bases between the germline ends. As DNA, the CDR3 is TGCAGTGCAGCCAAGGACTTCACAGATACGCAGTATTTT. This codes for CSAAKDFTDTQYF.

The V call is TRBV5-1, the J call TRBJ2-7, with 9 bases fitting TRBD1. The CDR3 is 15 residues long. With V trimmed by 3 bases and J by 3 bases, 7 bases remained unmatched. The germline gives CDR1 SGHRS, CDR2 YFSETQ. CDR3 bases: TGCGCCAGCAGCTCCGGACAGGGGCCAAACTACGAGCAGTACTTC. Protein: CASSSGQGPNYEQYF. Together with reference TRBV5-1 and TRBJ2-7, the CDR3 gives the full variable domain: KAGVTQTPRYLIKTRGQQVTLSCSPISGHRSVSWYQQTPGQGLQFLFEYFSETQRNKGNFPGRFSGRQFSNSRSEMNVSTLELGDSALYLCASSSGQGPNYEQYFGPGTRLTVT.